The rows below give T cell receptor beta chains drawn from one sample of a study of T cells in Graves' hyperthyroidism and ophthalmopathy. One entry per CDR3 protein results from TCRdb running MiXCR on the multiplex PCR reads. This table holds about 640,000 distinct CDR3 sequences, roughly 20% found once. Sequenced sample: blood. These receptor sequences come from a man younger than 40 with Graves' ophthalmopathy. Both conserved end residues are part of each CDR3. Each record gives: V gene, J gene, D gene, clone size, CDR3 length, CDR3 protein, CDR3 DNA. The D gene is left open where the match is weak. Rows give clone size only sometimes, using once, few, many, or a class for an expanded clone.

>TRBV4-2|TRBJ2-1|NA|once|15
CASSQEGGGVNEQFF
TGTGCCAGCAGCCAAGAAGGCGGAGGGGTAAATGAGCAGTTCTTC
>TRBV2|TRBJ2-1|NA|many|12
CASSGRDDEQFF
TGTGCCAGCAGTGGAAGGGATGATGAGCAGTTCTTC
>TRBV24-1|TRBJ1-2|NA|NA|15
CATSDSGLLGYGYTF
TGTGCCACCAGTGACTCGGGCCTCCTAGGCTATGGCTACACCTTC
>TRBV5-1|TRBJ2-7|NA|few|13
CASSLGDIGEQYF
TGCGCCAGCAGCTTGGGGGACATCGGCGAGCAGTACTTC
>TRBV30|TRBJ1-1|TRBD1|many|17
CAWRGGKTDRANTEAFF
TGTGCCTGGAGGGGTGGGAAAACGGACAGGGCGAACACTGAAGCTTTCTTT
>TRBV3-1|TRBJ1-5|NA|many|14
CASSPDGGNQPQHF
TGTGCCAGCAGCCCAGACGGTGGGAATCAGCCCCAGCATTTT
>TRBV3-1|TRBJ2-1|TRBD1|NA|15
CASSQDPGGWDEQFF
TGTGCCAGCAGCCAAGATCCAGGGGGTTGGGATGAGCAGTTCTTC
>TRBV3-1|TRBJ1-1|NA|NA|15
CASSQDNRKAVEAFF
TGTGCCAGCAGCCAAGATAATAGGAAGGCAGTTGAAGCTTTCTTT
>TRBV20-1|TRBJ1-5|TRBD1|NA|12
CSATAGGTPQHF
TGCAGTGCAACTGCAGGGGGGACGCCCCAGCATTTT
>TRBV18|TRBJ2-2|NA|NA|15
CASSSWEANTGELFF
TGTGCCAGCTCAAGCTGGGAAGCGAACACCGGGGAGCTGTTTTTT
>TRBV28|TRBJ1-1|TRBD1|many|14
CASSLRTGNTEAFF
TGTGCCAGCAGTTTACGGACAGGGAACACTGAAGCTTTCTTT
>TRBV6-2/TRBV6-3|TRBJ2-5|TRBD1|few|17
CASRAPPYRGSQETQYF
TGTGCCAGCAGGGCCCCGCCGTACAGGGGTTCACAAGAGACCCAGTACTTC
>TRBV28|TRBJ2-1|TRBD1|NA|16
CASSNRGLSSYNEQFF
TGTGCCAGCAGCAACAGGGGGTTAAGCTCCTACAATGAGCAGTTCTTC
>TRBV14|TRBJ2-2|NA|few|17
CASSQDLWGMNTGELFF
TGTGCCAGCAGCCAAGATTTGTGGGGGATGAACACCGGGGAGCTGTTTTTT
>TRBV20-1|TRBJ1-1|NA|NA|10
CSARSGKAFF
TGCAGTGCTAGGTCGGGGAAGGCTTTCTTT
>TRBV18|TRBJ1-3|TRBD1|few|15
CASSPDTGAGNTIYF
TGTGCCAGCTCACCCGATACAGGGGCTGGAAACACCATATATTTT
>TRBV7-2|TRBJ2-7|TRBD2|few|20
CASSLAGRPRGGRPAYEQYF
TGTGCCAGCAGCTTAGCGGGCAGGCCAAGGGGCGGGAGACCCGCCTACGAGCAGTACTTC
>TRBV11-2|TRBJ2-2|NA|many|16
CASSFSPRGGTGELFF
TGTGCCAGCAGCTTTAGCCCGCGGGGAGGCACCGGGGAGCTGTTTTTT
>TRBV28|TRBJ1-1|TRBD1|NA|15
CASSFTGDGYTEAFF
TGTGCCAGCAGTTTCACAGGGGATGGGTACACTGAAGCTTTCTTT
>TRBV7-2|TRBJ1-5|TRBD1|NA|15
CASSLAGTGEQPQHF
TGTGCCAGCAGCTTAGCCGGGACAGGGGAACAGCCCCAGCATTTT
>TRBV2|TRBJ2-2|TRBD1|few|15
CASRARDRYTGELFF
TGTGCCAGCAGGGCTCGGGACAGGTACACCGGGGAGCTGTTTTTT
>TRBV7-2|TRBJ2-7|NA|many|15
CASSEHRRQSYEQYF
TGTGCCAGCAGCGAACATAGGCGGCAATCCTACGAGCAGTACTTC
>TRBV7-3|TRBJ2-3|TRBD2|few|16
CASSLMAGGPTDTQYF
TGTGCCAGCAGCTTAATGGCGGGAGGGCCCACAGATACGCAGTATTTT
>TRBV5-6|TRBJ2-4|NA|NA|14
CASSSYVAKNIQYF
TGTGCCAGCAGCTCTTACGTAGCCAAAAACATTCAGTACTTC
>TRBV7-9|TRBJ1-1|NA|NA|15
CASSLLRDLDTEAFF
TGTGCCAGCAGCTTACTTCGGGACCTCGACACTGAAGCTTTCTTT
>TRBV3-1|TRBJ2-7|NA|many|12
CASSQGQREQYF
TGTGCCAGCAGCCAAGGACAGCGCGAGCAGTACTTC